Listed below are T cell receptor beta chains from one sample, sequenced in a study of early T cells in non-severe SARS-CoV-2 infection. TCRdb itself ran the 5' RACE reads through MiXCR, one entry per CDR3 protein. The data show 45,000 or so distinct CDR3 sequences, 20% to 25% seen once. Specimen: whole blood, collected at baseline. The receptors shown here come from an adult who was a healthcare worker with PCR-confirmed SARS-CoV-2 infection or an uninfected control (not recorded which). CDR3s include the opening cysteine and the closing phenylalanine or tryptophan. A D gene is named only where the DNA matches it firmly. Expanded clones get a size class; other rows say once, few or many, or leave the size out.

v_call	d_call	j_call	clone_size	cdr3_nt	cdr3_aa
TRBV7-6	.	TRBJ1-1	.	TGTGCCAGCACCCCCTACGCTGGGACTGAAGCTTTCTTT	CASTPYAGTEAFF
TRBV10-2	TRBD1	TRBJ1-4	.	TGCGCCAGCCGAAACCCCGGGACAGGGGATGAAAAACTGTTTTTT	CASRNPGTGDEKLFF
TRBV7-2	.	TRBJ2-5	.	TGTGCCAGCAGCTTATCCGGGATCCAAGAGACCCAGTACTTC	CASSLSGIQETQYF
TRBV27	.	TRBJ2-1	few	TGTGCCAGCAGTCCTAGCGTCTCCTACAATGAGCAGTTCTTC	CASSPSVSYNEQFF
TRBV24-1	.	TRBJ2-7	few	TGTGCCACCAGCGAGACCGGGACCCAGTACGAGCAGTACTTC	CATSETGTQYEQYF
TRBV14	.	TRBJ1-3	.	TGTGCCAGCAGCCTATACCGGGACCTAGGAAACACCATATATTTT	CASSLYRDLGNTIYF
TRBV7-2	TRBD2	TRBJ2-3	.	TGTGCCAGCAGCACAAGCGCGGGGGGCACAGATACGCAGTATTTT	CASSTSAGGTDTQYF
TRBV3-1	.	TRBJ1-6	few	TGTGCCAGCAGCCCCGGACCGACGAATTCACCCCTCCACTTT	CASSPGPTNSPLHF
TRBV6-1	.	TRBJ2-7	.	TGTGCCAGCAGTGCGGATACGGCCTACGAGCAGTACTTC	CASSADTAYEQYF
TRBV6-5	.	TRBJ1-2	.	TGTGCCAGCAGTACGGGGGGGCGCCTCTATGGCTACACCTTC	CASSTGGRLYGYTF
TRBV2	.	TRBJ2-1	.	TGTGCCAGCAGTGAGTTACCCGGAGGGGGGCAGTTCTTC	CASSELPGGGQFF
TRBV9	TRBD2	TRBJ2-5	few	TGTGCCAGCAGCTCCCCCGGAGGGCTAGCGGCCCTCGAGACCCAGTACTTC	CASSSPGGLAALETQYF
TRBV7-8	.	TRBJ1-5	.	TGTGCCAGCAGCTTAGGTTCCGCAGGTAGGAATCAGCCCCAGCATTTT	CASSLGSAGRNQPQHF
TRBV24-1	TRBD2	TRBJ2-3	few	TGTGCCACCAGTGACCAGACTAGCGGGGAGGTGGATACGCAGTATTTT	CATSDQTSGEVDTQYF
TRBV18	.	TRBJ2-1	once	TGTGCCAGCTCACCTAGGACGGAGTACAATGAGCAGTTCTTC	CASSPRTEYNEQFF
TRBV6-5	.	TRBJ2-7	.	TGTGCCAGCAGCGAGTCGCGGGGCCTCTCCTACGAGCAGTACTTC	CASSESRGLSYEQYF
TRBV4-3	.	TRBJ1-2	once	TGCGCCAGCAGCCAAACGACAGCCTATGGCTACACCTTC	CASSQTTAYGYTF
TRBV29-1	TRBD1	TRBJ2-1	.	TGCAGCGTTGAAGGCAGGACAGGGACCCACAATGAGCAGTTCTTC	CSVEGRTGTHNEQFF
TRBV7-9	TRBD2	TRBJ2-5	many	TGTGCCAGCAGCCAGAGGACTAGCGGGGGACAAGAGACCCAGTACTTC	CASSQRTSGGQETQYF
TRBV6-5	TRBD1	TRBJ2-7	.	TGTGCCAGCAGCCTCGGGACAGGGACGGACGAGCAGTACTTC	CASSLGTGTDEQYF
TRBV6-5	.	TRBJ1-1	.	TGTGCCAGCAGTTACTCGACTCGCACTGAAGCTTTCTTT	CASSYSTRTEAFF
TRBV2	TRBD2	TRBJ2-1	.	TGTGCCAGCAGTGAAGCTCGGACTAGCGGTTCCTACAATGAGCAGTTCTTC	CASSEARTSGSYNEQFF
TRBV6-6	.	TRBJ1-5	.	TGTGCCAGCAGTTACGCCGGCCAGGTGAGCAATCAGCCCCAGCATTTT	CASSYAGQVSNQPQHF
TRBV3-1	.	TRBJ1-2	.	TGTGCCAGCAGCCAGGCCGCGGATGGCTACACCTTC	CASSQAADGYTF
TRBV29-1	.	TRBJ2-2	few	TGCAGCGTTGATTGGGGATTGGAAACCGGGGAGCTGTTTTTT	CSVDWGLETGELFF
TRBV10-3	.	TRBJ1-3	few	TGTGCCATCAGTGATCGCGGCCGCTCTGGAAACACCATATATTTT	CAISDRGRSGNTIYF
TRBV11-2	.	TRBJ2-3	.	TGTGCCAGCAGCTTATTAGGGATGGGGGCAGATACGCAGTATTTT	CASSLLGMGADTQYF
TRBV20-1	TRBD2	TRBJ2-7	.	TGCAGTGCTAGAGGGCTAGCGGAATACGAGCAGTACTTC	CSARGLAEYEQYF
TRBV7-2	TRBD2	TRBJ2-1	.	TGTGCCAGCAGCTTAGTGGCGGGGGAGAATGAGCAGTTCTTC	CASSLVAGENEQFF
TRBV12-3/TRBV12-4	.	TRBJ1-1	few	TGTGCCAGCAGTTTTCCGCCGGTCCGGGCGAACACTGAAGCTTTCTTT	CASSFPPVRANTEAFF
TRBV5-4	.	TRBJ1-4	few	TGTGCCAGCAGCCCTGACGGTTCAACTAATGAAAAACTGTTTTTT	CASSPDGSTNEKLFF
TRBV6-5	.	TRBJ2-5	few	TGTGCCAGCAGTTACTCGTCAGGCGCACAAGAGACCCAGTACTTC	CASSYSSGAQETQYF
TRBV6-1	.	TRBJ2-4	few	TGTGCCAGCATCGAACACCCGGGGAGCATTCAGTACTTC	CASIEHPGSIQYF
TRBV29-1	.	TRBJ1-1	.	TGCAGTACCACTAGGGCCTCCCTGGGCACTGAAGCTTTCTTT	CSTTRASLGTEAFF